Listed here are 24 T cell receptor beta chains from one sample, sequenced in a study of cytomegalovirus exposure and HLA in healthy donors. The PCR contained 60 Vbeta and 13 Jbeta primers. Measured with immunoSEQ multiplex PCR; TCRdb has only the in-frame clones, and not every one. The sample totals some 52,000 clones. Sequenced material: PBMCs. These receptors originate from a woman in her sixties in good health and CMV-seropositive.

The chain links TRBV5-1 to TRBJ1-4; the D gene is possibly TRBD1 (5 bases). This CDR3 comprises 14 residues. V dropped 0 bases and J dropped 6 bases, with 9 bases sitting between them. Germline assignment: CDR1 SGHRS and CDR2 YFSETQ. The CDR3 reads CASSLALGDEKLFF. CDR3 in DNA: TGCGCCAGCAGCTTGGCGCTAGGGGATGAAAAACTGTTTTTT.

This rearrangement joins TRBV2 to TRBJ2-7, with D perhaps TRBD1 (5 bases). V lost 7 bases, J lost 3 bases, and 16 bases lay in between. CDR3 length: 14 amino acids. Germline CDR1 and CDR2: SNHLY and FYNNEI. CDR3 in amino acids: CASTVPGSDYEQYF. The CDR3 DNA is TGTGCCAGCACAGTCCCAGGGTCAGACTACGAGCAGTACTTC.

The chain joins TRBV27 to TRBJ1-2; D is perhaps TRBD1 (6 bases). The V end lost 3 bases, the J end lost 7 bases, and 12 bases lay between the germline ends. This CDR3 contains 13 residues. Germline V gives CDR1 MNHEY, CDR2 SMNVEV (reference sequence). The CDR3 region has the DNA TGTGCCAGCAGTTTCTATTCAGGGGCTGGCTACACCTTC. Translation: CASSFYSGAGYTF.

The chain employs TRBV18 and TRBJ2-1; 10 bases map to TRBD2. Germline-derived CDR1 and CDR2 are KGHSH and LQKENI. There are 19 residues in the CDR3. The ends lost 2 bases at V and 0 bases at J; junction bases unmatched: 10. The CDR3 sequence is CASSPSLAGARSSYNEQFF. CDR3 bases: TGTGCCAGCTCACCATCCCTAGCGGGGGCCCGGAGCTCCTACAATGAGCAGTTCTTC.

V is TRBV29-1 and J is TRBJ1-2; D gene ambiguous. V lost 7 bases, J lost 8 bases, and 5 bases lay in between. The CDR3 loop spans 8 amino acids. Germline loops: CDR1 SQVTM, CDR2 ANQGSEA. The chain's CDR3 is CSAEGYTF. The CDR3 DNA reads TGCAGCGCCGAGGGCTACACCTTC.

The chain carries TRBV2 and TRBJ1-4; TRBD1 is a possible D gene (5 bases). The CDR3 extends over 16 amino acids. The V and J ends lost 1 base and 8 bases respectively, with 17 bases between them. The V gene's germline CDR1 is SNHLY and CDR2 FYNNEI. For the CDR3, the DNA is TGTGCCAGCAGTGAAGTGCCCTTCGGGGGAGGGGAAAAACTGTTTTTT. Protein: CASSEVPFGGGEKLFF.

V usage is TRBV28 and J usage is TRBJ2-7, with TRBD1 matching over 10 bases. The CDR3 covers 16 residues. Germline trimming cut 8 bases from V and 4 bases from J; bases unmatched to any gene: 14. CDR1 is MDHEN, CDR2 SYDVKM, per germline. In nucleotides, the CDR3 is TGTGCCAGCTATGGAGGGACAGGGGAAAAACTGTACGAGCAGTACTTC. Its protein product is CASYGGTGEKLYEQYF.

This sequence joins TRBV5-1 and TRBJ2-1; D remains ambiguous. This CDR3 comprises 16 residues. CDR1 SGHRS and CDR2 YFSETQ come from the germline V gene. Trimming took 3 bases from V and 0 from J, leaving 13 bases between them. DNA of the CDR3: TGCGCCAGCAGCTCCGACACGCTGAGCTCCTACAATGAGCAGTTCTTC. This encodes CASSSDTLSSYNEQFF. Full variable domain (missing parts from reference TRBV5-1 and TRBJ2-1): KAGVTQTPRYLIKTRGQQVTLSCSPISGHRSVSWYQQTPGQGLQFLFEYFSETQRNKGNFPGRFSGRQFSNSRSEMNVSTLELGDSALYLCASSSDTLSSYNEQFFGPGTRLTVL.

DNA for the CDR3: TGCGCCAGCAGCCAAGGCAACACCTACGAGCAGTACTTC. Translating it yields CASSQGNTYEQYF. The V and J genes are TRBV4-1 and TRBJ2-7; unclear D gene. Trimming stripped 1 base from V and 2 bases from J, with 6 bases between. Germline CDR1 is MGHRA and CDR2 is YSYEKL. There are 13 residues in the CDR3.

Of note for this clone: A junction boundary mismatches the germline segment, possibly from a read error. This sequence joins TRBV27 and TRBJ2-1; 7 nucleotides align to TRBD2. This CDR3 contains 16 residues. Germline CDR1 MNHEY, CDR2 SMNVEV (reference sequence). The CDR3 DNA reads TGTGCCAGCAGTGACCAAGCGGGGAACTCCGACAATGAGCAGTTCTTC. Amino acids: CASSDQAGNSDNEQFF.

CDR3 sequence: CASSEALQGAGGELFF. CDR3 DNA sequence: TGTGCCAGCAGTGAAGCGCTCCAGGGGGCCGGCGGGGAGCTGTTTTTT. The rearrangement links TRBV2 to TRBJ2-2, with 8 bases that match TRBD1. Trimming at V came to 0 bases and at J to 7 bases, leaving 7 bases not matched to a gene. Germline values: CDR1 SNHLY, CDR2 FYNNEI. The length of the CDR3 is 16 residues.

On this clone itself: Sequence at one end of the junction differs from germline and may be a read error. The chain employs TRBV25-1 and TRBJ2-3; weak D call: TRBD2 (6 bases). The germline gives CDR1 MGHDK, CDR2 SYGVNS. The CDR3 sequence is 12 residues long. The CDR3 nucleotides are TGTGCCAGCACGAACCCGGGGGATAAGCAGTATTTT. This encodes CASTNPGDKQYF.

This chain links TRBV7-9 with TRBJ2-5; TRBD1 matches at 7 bases. V was pared by 1 base and J by 5 bases, with 4 bases of the junction left unmatched. The length of the CDR3 is 14 residues. Germline loops: CDR1 SEHNR, CDR2 FQNEAQ (reference sequence). CDR3: CASSLGQGVETQYF. The CDR3 DNA reads as TGTGCCAGCAGCTTAGGACAGGGAGTGGAGACCCAGTACTTC.

The chain employs TRBV4-1 and TRBJ2-7, with D uncertain. The CDR3 has 14 amino acids. The V gene's germline CDR1 is MGHRA and CDR2 YSYEKL. V dropped 1 base and J dropped 3 bases, with 10 bases sitting between them. The CDR3 sequence is CASSQASTGYEQYF. In DNA, the CDR3 is TGCGCCAGCAGCCAAGCCTCCACGGGCTACGAGCAGTACTTC.

V gene TRBV19 combines with J gene TRBJ2-4; possible D gene TRBD2, 5 bases. Trimming removed 4 bases at V and 2 bases at J, with 12 bases between. CDR3 length equals 15 residues. From germline, CDR1 is LNHDA and CDR2 SQIVND (reference sequence). The CDR3 spells CASSKRDGTKNIQYF. The CDR3 nucleotides are TGTGCCAGTAGTAAGAGGGATGGAACCAAAAACATTCAGTACTTC.

The CDR3 here is CASSIGVQDFF. In nucleotides, the CDR3 is TGTGCCAGTAGTATCGGGGTTCAAGATTTCTTT. This chain connects TRBV19 to TRBJ1-1; the D is unclear. The CDR3 length is 11 residues. V lost 3 bases and J lost 13, with 12 bases in between. Germline V gene lookup returns CDR1 LNHDA and CDR2 SQIVND (reference sequence).

Written as DNA, the CDR3 is TGTGCCATCAGTGGCACTAACGGACAGGGCTACCGGAGGAACACTGAAGCTTTCTTT. Its translation is CAISGTNGQGYRRNTEAFF. V and J are TRBV10-3 and TRBJ1-1, with 8 bases fitting TRBD1. This CDR3 is built from 19 residues. V shed 4 bases and J 1 base; nucleotides not matched to a gene: 17. Germline loops: CDR1 ENHRY, CDR2 SYGVKD.

V and J are TRBV5-6 and TRBJ2-3; D gene uncertain. The germline V gene encodes CDR1 SGHDT and CDR2 YYEEEE. The CDR3 is made up of 13 amino acids. Trimming took 2 bases from V and 6 from J, leaving 10 bases between them. The CDR3 coding sequence is TGTGCCAGCAGCTTATTTCCAATTGATACGCAGTATTTT. Translating it yields CASSLFPIDTQYF.

The V and J genes are TRBV7-2 and TRBJ2-7, with a possible D match to TRBD2 (6 bases). Trimming shortened V by 4 bases and J by 7 bases, and 17 bases separated the two germline ends. This CDR3 contains 14 residues. The germline V gene encodes CDR1 SGHTA and CDR2 FQGNSA. As DNA, the CDR3 is TGTGCCAGCAGCTCCGACCCCGGGAGACGGGAGCAGTACTTC. Translated: CASSSDPGRREQYF. The full variable domain, in which reference TRBV7-2 and TRBJ2-7 provide the parts outside the CDR3, is GAGVSQSPSNKVTEKGKDVELRCDPISGHTALYWYRQSLGQGLEFLIYFQGNSAPDKSGLPSDRFSAERTGGSVSTLTIQRTQQEDSAVYLCASSSDPGRREQYFGPGTRLTVT.

The chain is built from TRBV14 and TRBJ1-3; 10 nucleotides align to TRBD1. The CDR3 is 17 amino acids. The trim removed 0 bases at V and 6 bases at J, leaving 8 bases unmatched. Looked up from germline, CDR1 is SGHDN and CDR2 is FVKESK. The CDR3 DNA follows: TGTGCCAGCAGCCAAGAATTTGGGACAGGGGCGGAAAACACCATATATTTT. This gives the protein CASSQEFGTGAENTIYF. Together with reference TRBV14 and TRBJ1-3, the CDR3 gives the full variable domain: EAGVTQFPSHSVIEKGQTVTLRCDPISGHDNLYWYRRVMGKEIKFLLHFVKESKQDESGMPNNRFLAERTGGTYSTLKVQPAELEDSGVYFCASSQEFGTGAENTIYFGEGSWLTVV.

The chain is built from TRBV9 and TRBJ1-1; D perhaps matches TRBD1 (5 bases). Germline loops: CDR1 SGDLS, CDR2 YYNGEE. Trimming cost V 2 bases and J 4 bases, with 12 bases left between them. The CDR3 is 14 residues long. CDR3 loop: CASSVQGSSTEAFF. CDR3 DNA sequence: TGTGCCAGCAGCGTCCAGGGTTCCAGCACTGAAGCTTTCTTT.

This chain links TRBV10-3 with TRBJ1-3; D unresolved. The CDR3 sequence is 14 residues long. CDR1 is ENHRY and CDR2 is SYGVKD in the germline V gene. V was cut by 3 bases and J by 0 bases, with 6 bases left in between. CDR3 nucleotides: TGTGCCATCAGTGACGGAGCCTCTGGAAACACCATATATTTT. Encoded protein: CAISDGASGNTIYF.

Notes on this clone: Sequence at one end of the junction differs from germline and may be a read error. The chain couples TRBV4-2 to TRBJ2-3; perhaps TRBD2 as D (6 bases). CDR3 length: 15 residues. Germline-derived CDR1 and CDR2 are LGHNA and YNFKEQ. The CDR3 DNA is TGTGCCAGCAGCCAATGGAGGGATGGCACAGATAAGCAGTATTTT. Amino acid sequence: CASSQWRDGTDKQYF.

The V gene is TRBV6-1, the J gene TRBJ1-2; 9 bases are a match to TRBD1. This CDR3 spans 11 amino acids. Germline CDR1 MNHNS, CDR2 SASEGT. Trimming took 10 bases from V and 8 from J; bases not matched to a gene: 5. CDR3 region: CAIRDRDGYTF. In DNA, the CDR3 is TGTGCCATCCGGGACAGGGACGGCTACACCTTC.